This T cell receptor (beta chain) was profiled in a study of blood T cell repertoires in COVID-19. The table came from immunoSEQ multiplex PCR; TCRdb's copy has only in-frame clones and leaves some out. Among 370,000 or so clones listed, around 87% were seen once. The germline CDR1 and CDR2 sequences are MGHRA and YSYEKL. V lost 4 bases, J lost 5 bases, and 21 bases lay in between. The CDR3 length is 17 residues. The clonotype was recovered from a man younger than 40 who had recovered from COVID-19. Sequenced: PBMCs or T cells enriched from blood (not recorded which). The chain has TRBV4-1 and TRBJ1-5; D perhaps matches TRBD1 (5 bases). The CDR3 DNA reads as TGCGCCAGCAGCCTCCGCCCCGCCAGGGCGGTGTATCAGCCCCAGCATTTT. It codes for CASSLRPARAVYQPQHF.